This T cell receptor (beta chain) comes out of a study of CD8 T cells in ankylosing spondylitis (dated by TCRdb to 2016 to 2017). Regarding the study in general: To find TCR variants linked to disease, the study profiled T cell receptor beta repertoires in ankylosing spondylitis patients and healthy donors. Samples of peripheral blood were taken, and for ankylosing spondylitis patients, synovial fluid was collected as well. The full study cohort comprised 20 to 25 ankylosing spondylitis patients and about a hundred healthy donors. General conclusions and limits of the study: The disease-linked clones showed a CD8+ phenotype and occurred at relatively low frequencies in peripheral blood. Blood from ankylosing spondylitis patients appeared to be characterized by a TCR beta motif made up of several highly homologous amino acid variants. Significant enrichment of the disease-linked clones was reported in matched synovial fluid samples from ankylosing spondylitis patients. Some of the motif variants had been reported before in the synovial fluid and blood of reactive arthritis patients, a finding that suggests common disease-initiation mechanisms.

Trimming takes 3 bases from V and 5 bases from J, and the germline ends sit 16 bases apart. The CDR3 runs 14 residues from the cysteine to the phenylalanine. The DNA shown is the 42-base CDR3, in frame from base 1. From a lookup of the germline V gene (reference sequence), CDR1 and CDR2 are DFQATT and SNEGSKA. The sequencer listed for this sample is Illumina HiSeq 2500. Quantitative 5'-RACE with molecular barcodes was used to prepare TCR beta libraries. As for the original processing: Disease-linked TCR variants were identified with a new computational method built on a probabilistic model of VDJ rearrangement. The public reads were run again by TCRdb, first through fastp at Q25 and then through MiXCR, and only productive beta chains were kept. Each CDR3 protein gets just one entry, which takes the most common genes and DNA from the rows behind it. The V and J calls and clone size are TCRdb's, not the authors'. Counted in this sample were 700,000 to 1,000,000 distinct CDR3 sequences; around 11% of them appeared once. The ten largest clones capture 0.51% of the sample.

Points on this clonotype: This receptor's antigen is unknown. Per-nucleotide qualities are absent, and no much larger clonotype sits a single base away.

In this chain, TRBV20-1 is recombined with TRBJ2-5, and TRBD2 may be the D gene, going by 6 matching bases. The TCR comes from a male donor with ankylosing spondylitis. The sequencing sample was made of blood, either unsorted or a sorted T cell fraction (not recorded which). The encoded CDR3 is CSASGSSLRETQYF. Here is the DNA: TGCAGTGCTAGCGGGAGTTCCCTTCGGGAGACCCAGTACTTC.